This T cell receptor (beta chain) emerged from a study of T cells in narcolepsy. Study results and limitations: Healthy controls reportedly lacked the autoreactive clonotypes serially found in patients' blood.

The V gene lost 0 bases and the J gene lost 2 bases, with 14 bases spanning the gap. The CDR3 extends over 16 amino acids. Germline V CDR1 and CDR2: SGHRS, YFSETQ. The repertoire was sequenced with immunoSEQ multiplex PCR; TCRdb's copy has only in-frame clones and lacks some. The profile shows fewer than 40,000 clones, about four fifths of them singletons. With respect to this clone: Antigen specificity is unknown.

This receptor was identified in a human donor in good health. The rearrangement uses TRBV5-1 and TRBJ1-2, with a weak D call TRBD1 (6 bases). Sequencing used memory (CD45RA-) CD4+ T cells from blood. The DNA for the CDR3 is TGCGCCAGCAGCTTGGGGGCCGTGGACAGAAACTATGGCTACACCTTC. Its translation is CASSLGAVDRNYGYTF. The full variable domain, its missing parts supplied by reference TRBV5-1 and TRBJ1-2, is KAGVTQTPRYLIKTRGQQVTLSCSPISGHRSVSWYQQTPGQGLQFLFEYFSETQRNKGNFPGRFSGRQFSNSRSEMNVSTLELGDSALYLCASSLGAVDRNYGYTFGSGTRLTVV.